This passage covers 23 T cell receptor beta chains from one sample sequenced in a study of cytomegalovirus exposure and HLA in healthy donors (dated by TCRdb to 2016 to 2017). Library preparation employed the immunoSEQ multiplex PCR assay. TCRdb carries this immuneACCESS record with in-frame sequences only. Its versions omit some clonotypes, under half of them owing to an unresolved V gene in the studies checked, with the rest unexplained. This sample is represented by 200,000 to 300,000 clones; around 86% of them were singletons. In total, the top ten clones hold around 1.2% of the sample. Sequenced sample: PBMCs. The receptors were gathered from a woman in her twenties or thirties in good health and CMV-seropositive.

V gene TRBV5-1 combines with J gene TRBJ1-1; tentative D call: TRBD1 (5 bases). Germline assignment: CDR1 SGHRS and CDR2 YFSETQ. V lost 0 bases, J lost 4 bases, and 19 bases lay in between. CDR3 length: 17 residues. The CDR3 coding sequence is TGCGCCAGCAGCTTGGCCGGGACTCAAGTCCGGGGCACTGAAGCTTTCTTT. It yields the protein CASSLAGTQVRGTEAFF.

The chain carries TRBV6-5 and TRBJ1-2; 9 bases line up with TRBD1. Trimming took 4 bases from V and 8 from J; bases not matched to a gene: 14. The CDR3 loop spans 16 amino acids. Germline-derived CDR1 and CDR2 are MNHEY and SVGAGI. The CDR3 region is CASSSSGTGYSYGYTF. In DNA form, the CDR3 reads TGTGCCAGCAGTTCCTCCGGGACAGGGTATTCCTACGGCTACACCTTC.

This chain joins TRBV19 and TRBJ1-1; possibly TRBD1 for D (6 bases). In germline, CDR1 is LNHDA, CDR2 SQIVND (reference sequence). Trimming stripped 7 bases from V and 1 base from J, with 16 bases between. The CDR3 is 15 residues long. The CDR3: CASNLDGQTNTEAFF. DNA of the CDR3: TGTGCCAGTAATTTGGACGGACAGACGAACACTGAAGCTTTCTTT.

V and J are TRBV5-4 and TRBJ2-1, with TRBD2 matching over 13 bases. V was pared by 9 bases and J by 1 base, with 7 bases of the junction left unmatched. Germline assignment: CDR1 SGHNT and CDR2 YYREEE (reference sequence). The CDR3 has 16 amino acids. The CDR3 DNA is TGTGCCACAAGACTAGCGGGAGGTGGGTCCTACAATGAGCAGTTCTTC. This encodes CATRLAGGGSYNEQFF.

The V gene is TRBV5-3, the J gene TRBJ2-7; 7 bases map to TRBD1. TRBV5-3 is assigned to the ORF class and has an uncertain function. The CDR3 length is 16 residues. J was trimmed by 2 bases and V by 4 bases; bases with no gene match: 12. CDR3 nucleotide sequence: TGTGCCAGAAGCCATAAGGGACAGATGGACCCCTACGAGCAGTACTTC. Its translation: CARSHKGQMDPYEQYF.

The rearrangement links TRBV28 to TRBJ2-7; D not certain. Trimming removed 5 bases at V and 3 bases at J, with 8 bases between. CDR3 length: 12 amino acids. From germline, CDR1 is MDHEN and CDR2 SYDVKM. DNA for the CDR3: TGTGCCAGCAGTCCCCCCCGCTACGAGCAGTACTTC. Translation gives CASSPPRYEQYF.

The V and J genes are TRBV5-1 and TRBJ2-5; D may be TRBD1 (6 bases). V was cut by 4 bases and J by 3 bases, with 16 bases left in between. Germline V gene data show CDR1 as SGHRS and CDR2 as YFSETQ. The CDR3 covers 15 residues. The CDR3 nucleotides are TGCGCCAGCAGCCGGGGCACAGGGAGCGAAGAGACCCAGTACTTC. This translates into CASSRGTGSEETQYF.

V gene TRBV18 combines with J gene TRBJ2-1; TRBD2 matches 9 bases. This CDR3 has 15 amino acids. V lost 5 bases, J lost 3 bases, and 5 bases stayed unmatched. Germline V CDR1 and CDR2: KGHSH, LQKENI. CDR3 loop: CASSSLAGFYNEQFF. CDR3 bases: TGTGCCAGCTCATCTCTAGCGGGATTCTACAATGAGCAGTTCTTC.

In nucleotides, the CDR3 is TGTGCCATCAGTGACCCCACCGGGACAGGGAGCTCCTACGAGCAGTACTTC. It specifies CAISDPTGTGSSYEQYF. The chain recombines TRBV10-3 with TRBJ2-7; the match to TRBD1 covers 9 bases. The CDR3 contains 17 residues. V was pared by 3 bases and J by 0 bases, with 9 bases of the junction left unmatched. CDR1 and CDR2 (germline): ENHRY, SYGVKD.

This clone was found once. CDR3 DNA sequence: TGCAGCGTTACCGGGACTTCCTACAATGAGCAGTTCTTC. Protein sequence: CSVTGTSYNEQFF. This rearrangement joins TRBV29-1 to TRBJ2-1; a possible D gene is TRBD2 (6 bases). Germline CDR1 SQVTM, CDR2 ANQGSEA. The CDR3 spans 13 residues. The V gene lost 5 bases and the J gene lost 1 base, with 9 bases spanning the gap.

The chain joins TRBV27 to TRBJ1-1; D uncertain. The CDR3 covers 14 residues. V lost 4 bases and J 8 bases, leaving 17 bases between the germline ends. Germline lookup yields CDR1 MNHEY and CDR2 SMNVEV (reference sequence). CDR3 bases: TGTGCCAGCAGTTCCGATCCTCTAGGTTTAGAAGCTTTCTTT. It specifies CASSSDPLGLEAFF.

This chain connects TRBV7-6 to TRBJ2-7; 7 bases are shared with TRBD1. The CDR3 consists of 15 residues. CDR1 is SGHVS and CDR2 is FNYEAQ in the germline V gene. Germline trimming cut 5 bases from V and 0 bases from J; bases unmatched to any gene: 7. The DNA of the CDR3 is TGTGCCAGCAGCCCTGAGGGGACAGACTCCTACGAGCAGTACTTC. Protein product: CASSPEGTDSYEQYF.

The rearrangement links TRBV7-9 to TRBJ1-2; unclear D gene. The germline V gene encodes CDR1 SEHNR and CDR2 FQNEAQ (reference sequence). Trimming left V 3 bases short and J 8 bases short, with 13 bases between. The CDR3 length is 13 residues. The CDR3 spells CASSLGGEGGYTF. For the CDR3, the DNA is TGTGCCAGCAGCTTGGGCGGGGAAGGCGGCTACACCTTC.

The chain joins TRBV5-1 to TRBJ2-1; tentative D call: TRBD1 (6 bases). CDR3 length: 15 amino acids. The ends were cut back, 0 bases at V and 4 bases at J, with 11 bases in the middle. From germline, CDR1 is SGHRS and CDR2 YFSETQ. The CDR3 region is CASSLEDRRYNEQFF. CDR3 nucleotides: TGCGCCAGCAGCTTGGAGGACAGAAGGTACAATGAGCAGTTCTTC.

The rearrangement links TRBV6-5 to TRBJ1-5; D is uncertain. This CDR3 is built from 13 residues. Per the germline V gene, CDR1 is MNHEY and CDR2 is SVGAGI. The ends were cut back, 3 bases at V and 4 bases at J, with 7 bases in the middle. The CDR3 reads CASSYGVNQPQHF. For the CDR3, the DNA is TGTGCCAGCAGTTATGGAGTTAATCAGCCCCAGCATTTT.

The chain uses TRBV9 and TRBJ2-5; weak D call: TRBD2 (5 bases). This CDR3 comprises 13 residues. Trimming removed 3 bases at V and 1 base at J, with 7 bases between. The germline V gene has CDR1 SGDLS and CDR2 YYNGEE. CDR3: CASSEDFQETQYF. In nucleotides, the CDR3 is TGTGCCAGCAGCGAGGACTTCCAAGAGACCCAGTACTTC.

The chain carries TRBV29-1 and TRBJ2-3; 9 bases fit TRBD2. J gave up 2 bases and V 3 bases, and 6 bases lay outside the gene matches. Germline V gene data show CDR1 as SQVTM and CDR2 as ANQGSEA. This CDR3 is built from 15 residues. For the CDR3, the DNA is TGCAGCGTTGAGTCTAGCGGGGCTGCCACAGATACGCAGTATTTT. Translated: CSVESSGAATDTQYF.

The chain employs TRBV10-3 and TRBJ1-1; 10 bases align to TRBD1. J gave up 0 bases and V 10 bases, and 8 bases lay outside the gene matches. Germline V gene data show CDR1 as ENHRY and CDR2 as SYGVKD. The CDR3 is 15 amino acids. The CDR3 sequence is CATNRDRGLNTEAFF. The DNA of the CDR3 is TGTGCCACGAACCGGGACAGGGGATTGAACACTGAAGCTTTCTTT.

This sequence joins TRBV7-2 and TRBJ2-7, with 11 bases aligning to TRBD2. This CDR3 region has 16 residues. Germline loops: CDR1 SGHTA, CDR2 FQGNSA. Losses at the gene ends were 1 base for V and 5 bases for J; bases not matched to a gene: 7. This chain's CDR3 is CASSLEIAGGPHEQYF. Here the CDR3 DNA reads TGTGCCAGCAGCTTAGAGATAGCGGGAGGGCCCCACGAGCAGTACTTC.

The chain carries TRBV30 and TRBJ2-5; a weak D match, TRBD2 (5 bases). The CDR3 spans 13 residues. The germline CDR1 and CDR2 sequences are GTSNPN and SVGIG (reference sequence). The V and J ends lost 4 bases and 5 bases respectively, with 14 bases between them. The CDR3 here is CAWTWSSVETQYF. The CDR3 DNA reads as TGTGCCTGGACCTGGAGTAGCGTTGAGACCCAGTACTTC.

This chain connects TRBV9 to TRBJ2-1; perhaps TRBD2 as D (6 bases). Germline V gene data show CDR1 as SGDLS and CDR2 as YYNGEE. V was clipped by 4 bases and J by 0 bases, with 11 bases between them. The CDR3 sequence is 15 residues long. CDR3: CASSIRGSSYNEQFF. Written as DNA, the CDR3 is TGTGCCAGCAGCATCCGGGGGAGCTCCTACAATGAGCAGTTCTTC.

The J gene is TRBJ2-1, the V gene TRBV7-9; D might be TRBD1 (6 bases). The CDR3 is 14 residues long. V lost 2 bases to trimming and J lost 6 bases, with 11 bases between them. CDR1 is SEHNR and CDR2 is FQNEAQ in the germline V gene (reference sequence). CDR3 in DNA: TGTGCCAGCAGCTTATTACAGGGCCCCAATGAGCAGTTCTTC. As protein: CASSLLQGPNEQFF.

The chain employs TRBV29-1 and TRBJ1-2; D call uncertain. The CDR3 runs to 14 residues. The V end lost 3 bases, the J end lost 1 base, and 12 bases lay between the germline ends. Germline-derived CDR1 and CDR2 are SQVTM and ANQGSEA. The CDR3 sequence is CSVEVLRDNYGYTF. The CDR3 DNA reads as TGCAGCGTTGAGGTCTTGAGAGATAACTATGGCTACACCTTC.